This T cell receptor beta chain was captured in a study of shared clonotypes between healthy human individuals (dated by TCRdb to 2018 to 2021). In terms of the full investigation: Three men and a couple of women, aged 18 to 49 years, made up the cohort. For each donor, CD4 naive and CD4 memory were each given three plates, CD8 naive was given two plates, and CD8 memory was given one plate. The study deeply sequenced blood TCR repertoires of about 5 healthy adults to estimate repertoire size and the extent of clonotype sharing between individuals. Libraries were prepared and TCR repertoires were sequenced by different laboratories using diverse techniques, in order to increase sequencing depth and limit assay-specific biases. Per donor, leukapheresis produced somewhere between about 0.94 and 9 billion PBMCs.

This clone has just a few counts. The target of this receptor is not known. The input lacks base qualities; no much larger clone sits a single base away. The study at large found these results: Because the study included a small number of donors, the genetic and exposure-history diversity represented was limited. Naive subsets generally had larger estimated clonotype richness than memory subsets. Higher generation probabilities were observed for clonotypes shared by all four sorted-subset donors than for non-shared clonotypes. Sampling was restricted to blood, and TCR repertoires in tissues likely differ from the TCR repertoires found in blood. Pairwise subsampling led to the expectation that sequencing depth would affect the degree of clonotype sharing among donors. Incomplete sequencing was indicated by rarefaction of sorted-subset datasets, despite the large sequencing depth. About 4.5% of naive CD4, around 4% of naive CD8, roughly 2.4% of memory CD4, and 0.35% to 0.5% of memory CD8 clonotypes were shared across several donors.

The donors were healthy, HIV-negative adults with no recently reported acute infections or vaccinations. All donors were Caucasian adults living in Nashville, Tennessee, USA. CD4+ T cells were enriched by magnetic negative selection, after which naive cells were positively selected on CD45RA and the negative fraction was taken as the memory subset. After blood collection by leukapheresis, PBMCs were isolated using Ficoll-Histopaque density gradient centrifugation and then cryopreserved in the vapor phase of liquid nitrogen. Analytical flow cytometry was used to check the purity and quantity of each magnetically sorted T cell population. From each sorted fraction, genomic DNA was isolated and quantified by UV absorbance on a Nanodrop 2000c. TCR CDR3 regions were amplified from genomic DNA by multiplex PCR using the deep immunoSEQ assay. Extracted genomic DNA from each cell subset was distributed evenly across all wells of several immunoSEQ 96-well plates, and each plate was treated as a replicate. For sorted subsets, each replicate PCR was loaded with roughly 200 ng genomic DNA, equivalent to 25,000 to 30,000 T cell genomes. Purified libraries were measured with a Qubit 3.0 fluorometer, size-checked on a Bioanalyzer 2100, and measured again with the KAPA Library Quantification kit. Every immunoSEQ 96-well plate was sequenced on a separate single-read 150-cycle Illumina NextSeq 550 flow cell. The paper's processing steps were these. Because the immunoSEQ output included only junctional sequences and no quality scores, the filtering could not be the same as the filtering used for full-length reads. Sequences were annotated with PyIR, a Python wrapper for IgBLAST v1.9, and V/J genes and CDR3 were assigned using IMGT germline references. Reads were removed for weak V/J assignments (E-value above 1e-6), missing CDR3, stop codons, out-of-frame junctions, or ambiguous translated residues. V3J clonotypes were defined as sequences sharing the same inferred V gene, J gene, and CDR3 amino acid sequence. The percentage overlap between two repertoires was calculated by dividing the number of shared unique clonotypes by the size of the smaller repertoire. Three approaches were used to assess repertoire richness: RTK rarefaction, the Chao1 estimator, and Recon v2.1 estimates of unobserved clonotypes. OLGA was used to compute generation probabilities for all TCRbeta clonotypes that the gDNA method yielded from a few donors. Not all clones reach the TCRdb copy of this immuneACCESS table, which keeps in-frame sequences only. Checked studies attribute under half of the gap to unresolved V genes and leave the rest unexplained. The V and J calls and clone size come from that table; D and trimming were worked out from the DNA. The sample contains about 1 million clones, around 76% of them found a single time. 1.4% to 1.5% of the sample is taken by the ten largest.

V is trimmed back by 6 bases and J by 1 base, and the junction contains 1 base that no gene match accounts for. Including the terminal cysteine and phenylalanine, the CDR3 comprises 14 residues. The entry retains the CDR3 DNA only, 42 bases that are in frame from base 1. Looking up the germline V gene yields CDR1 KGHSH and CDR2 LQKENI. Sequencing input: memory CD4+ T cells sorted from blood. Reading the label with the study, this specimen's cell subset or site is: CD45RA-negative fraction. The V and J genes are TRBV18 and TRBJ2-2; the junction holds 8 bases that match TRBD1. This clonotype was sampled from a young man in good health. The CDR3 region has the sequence CASSGTGNTGELFF. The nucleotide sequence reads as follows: TGTGCCAGCTCGGGGACAGGGAACACCGGGGAGCTGTTTTTT.